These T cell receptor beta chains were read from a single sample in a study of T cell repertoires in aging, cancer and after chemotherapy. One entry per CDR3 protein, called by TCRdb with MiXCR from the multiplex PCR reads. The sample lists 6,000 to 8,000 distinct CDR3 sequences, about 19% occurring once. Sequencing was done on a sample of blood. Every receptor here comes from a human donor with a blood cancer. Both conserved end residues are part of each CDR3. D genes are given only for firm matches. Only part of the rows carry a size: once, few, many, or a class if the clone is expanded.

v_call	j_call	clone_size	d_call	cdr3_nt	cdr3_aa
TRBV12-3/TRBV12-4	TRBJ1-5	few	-	TGTGCCAGCAGTGCAGGGTCCCCCCGCTATCAGCCCCAGCATTTT	CASSAGSPRYQPQHF
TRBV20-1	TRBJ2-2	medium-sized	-	TGCAGTGCTGATAACACCGGGGAGCTGTTTTTT	CSADNTGELFF
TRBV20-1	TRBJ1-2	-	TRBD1	TGCAGTGCCTCGGACAGGACCTATGGCTACACCTTC	CSASDRTYGYTF
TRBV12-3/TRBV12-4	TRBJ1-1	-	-	TGTGCCAGCAGTACACACGAGGTTCCCAGTCGAGCTTTCTTT	CASSTHEVPSRAFF
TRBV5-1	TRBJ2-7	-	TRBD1	TGCGCCAGCTCCTTCCTGACAGGGGACAGGGGTGAGCAGTACTTC	CASSFLTGDRGEQYF
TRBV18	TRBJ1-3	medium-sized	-	TGTGCCAGCTCACCCCGGACGGTCTCTGGAAACACCATATATTTT	CASSPRTVSGNTIYF
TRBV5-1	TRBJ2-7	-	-	TGCGCCAGCAGCGTCAATCTCCTCCCGGACGAGCAGTACTTC	CASSVNLLPDEQYF
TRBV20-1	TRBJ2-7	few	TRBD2	TGCAGTGCTGGCTCGGGCCCGGGGGGCTCCTACGAGCAGTACTTC	CSAGSGPGGSYEQYF
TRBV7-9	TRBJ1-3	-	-	TGTGCCAGCAGCTTAGTACAGGGCTCTGGAAACACCATATATTTT	CASSLVQGSGNTIYF
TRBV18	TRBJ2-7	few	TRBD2	TGTGCCAGCTCACCGGGCGCGCGGGAGCTTGACTACGAGCAGTACTTC	CASSPGARELDYEQYF
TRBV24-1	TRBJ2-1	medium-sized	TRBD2	TGTGCCACCAGTGATCGAGCCGGGACTAGCGGGAGAGGGGCGAATGAGCAGTTCTTC	CATSDRAGTSGRGANEQFF
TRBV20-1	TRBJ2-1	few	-	TGCAGTGCTAGACGTGGGGGGGCTTCCTACAATGAGCAGTTCTTC	CSARRGGASYNEQFF
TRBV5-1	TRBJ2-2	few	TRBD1	TGCGCCAGCAGCCCGGCCGCGGTTAGGGACAGGAACACCGGGGAGCTGTTTTTT	CASSPAAVRDRNTGELFF
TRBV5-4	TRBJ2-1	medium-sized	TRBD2	TGTGCCAGCAGGTCCGGGACTAGCGGGAGTTTGGAGCAGTTCTTC	CASRSGTSGSLEQFF
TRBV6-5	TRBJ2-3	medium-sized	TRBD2	TGTGCCAGCAGGGGACTAGCGGAGGGAGATACGCAGTATTTT	CASRGLAEGDTQYF
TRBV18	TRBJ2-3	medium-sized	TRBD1	TGTGCCAGCTCACCAGCGACAGGGGTAGCAGATACGCAGTATTTT	CASSPATGVADTQYF
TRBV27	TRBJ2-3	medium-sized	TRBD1	TGTGCCAGCAGCCGATACCGCGGCAGGGGGCTCACAGATACGCAGTATTTT	CASSRYRGRGLTDTQYF
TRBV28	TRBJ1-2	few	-	TGTGCCAGCTCTTGGACGGGCTATGGCTACACCTTC	CASSWTGYGYTF
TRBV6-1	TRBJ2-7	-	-	TGTGCCAGCAGTGGCCATCGAGTCGACGAGCAGTACTTC	CASSGHRVDEQYF
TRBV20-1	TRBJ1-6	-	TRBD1	TGCAGTGCTACAGGGGGATTTTTTGCTTCACCCCTCCACTTT	CSATGGFFASPLHF
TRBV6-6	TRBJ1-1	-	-	TGTGCCAGCAGTTCCCAGACAGGTATAGCTTTCTTT	CASSSQTGIAFF
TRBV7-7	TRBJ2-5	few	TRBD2	TGTGCTAGCAGCTTAGTAGGACCTAGCGGGGAGACCCAGTACTTC	CASSLVGPSGETQYF
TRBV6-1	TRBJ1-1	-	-	TGTGCCAGCAGACCCTCGACGGGGGGGAGGTGGAGCACTGAAGCTTTCTTT	CASRPSTGGRWSTEAFF
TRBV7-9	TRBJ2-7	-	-	TGTGCCAGCAGCCTCCCTGCGGGGGCCAACTACGAGCAGTACTTC	CASSLPAGANYEQYF
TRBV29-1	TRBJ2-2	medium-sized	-	TGCAGCGTTGGTGGGTCTGGGGAGGTCGGGGAGCTGTTTTTT	CSVGGSGEVGELFF
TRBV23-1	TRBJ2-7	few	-	TGCGCCAGCACCCACCGGGGCAGCTCCTACGAGCAGTACTTC	CASTHRGSSYEQYF
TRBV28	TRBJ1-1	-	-	TGTGCCAGCAGTCGCTACGGAGCAGGGCTTAACGATGAAGCTTTCTTT	CASSRYGAGLNDEAFF
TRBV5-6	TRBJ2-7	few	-	TGTGCCAGCAGCTTGTTCGGCTCTGCCTACGAGCAGTACTTC	CASSLFGSAYEQYF
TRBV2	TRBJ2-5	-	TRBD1	TGTGCCAGCAGTGAAGCGAGGACAGGGGAGACCCAGTACTTC	CASSEARTGETQYF
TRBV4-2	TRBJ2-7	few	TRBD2	TGTGCCAGCAGCCAAGCCCTTGGGACTAGCGGGACTTACGAGCAGTACTTC	CASSQALGTSGTYEQYF
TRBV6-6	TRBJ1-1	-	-	TGTGCCAGCAGTGACCCAAAGTGGGGAGGGACTGAAGCTTTCTTT	CASSDPKWGGTEAFF
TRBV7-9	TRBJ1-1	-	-	TGTGCCAGCAGCTTAGGTTCTGCGATGAACACTGAAGCTTTCTTT	CASSLGSAMNTEAFF
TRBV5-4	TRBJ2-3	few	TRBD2	TGTGCCAGCAGCTTATCAGCGGGAGGAGATACGCAGTATTTT	CASSLSAGGDTQYF
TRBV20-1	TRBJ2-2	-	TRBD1	TGCAGTGCTAGAGATTTAGGGGGCGCAAACACCGGGGAGCTGTTTTTT	CSARDLGGANTGELFF
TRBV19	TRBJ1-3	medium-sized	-	TGTGCCAGTAGCCGAATCCACAGCTCTGGAAACACCATATATTTT	CASSRIHSSGNTIYF
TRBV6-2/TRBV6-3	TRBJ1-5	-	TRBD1	TGTGCCAGCAGGGATGACAGGGCAAATCAGCCCCAGCATTTT	CASRDDRANQPQHF
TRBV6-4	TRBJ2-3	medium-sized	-	TGTGCCAGCAGTGACGAGGCGGGTGGAGGGTCAGATACGCAGTATTTT	CASSDEAGGGSDTQYF
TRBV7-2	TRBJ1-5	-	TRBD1	TGTGCCAGCAGCCGAACAGGGGGGCTTAATCAGCCCCAGCATTTT	CASSRTGGLNQPQHF
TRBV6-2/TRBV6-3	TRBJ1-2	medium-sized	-	TGTGCCAGCAGGGATCGCGACTATGGCTACACCTTC	CASRDRDYGYTF
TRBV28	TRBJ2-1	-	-	TGTGCCAGCAGTTTAAATTACGACAGGCTAGGCAATGAGCAGTTCTTC	CASSLNYDRLGNEQFF
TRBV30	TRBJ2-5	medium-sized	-	TGTGCCTGGGACGCCTCCAGCTCCGGGACCCAGTACTTC	CAWDASSSGTQYF
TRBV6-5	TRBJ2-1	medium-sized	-	TGTGCCAGCAGACGGACTATCTTAACAAACAATGAGCAGTTCTTC	CASRRTILTNNEQFF
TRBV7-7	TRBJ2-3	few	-	TGTGCTAGCAGCGCCCGGGTTGGGGATACGCAGTATTTT	CASSARVGDTQYF
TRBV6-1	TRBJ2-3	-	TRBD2	TGTGCCAGCCCACCACCCGGGGAGGGGCGTTCAGATACGCAGTATTTT	CASPPPGEGRSDTQYF
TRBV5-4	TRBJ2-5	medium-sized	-	TGTGCCAGCAGCTTGGACGAGGGGACCCAGTACTTC	CASSLDEGTQYF
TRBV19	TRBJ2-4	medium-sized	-	TGTGCCAGTAGTATAGGGAATATGAACATTCAGTACTTC	CASSIGNMNIQYF
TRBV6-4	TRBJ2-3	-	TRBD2	TGTGCCAGCAGTGGACTAGCGGGGGATACCTCTAGCACAGATACGCAGTATTTT	CASSGLAGDTSSTDTQYF
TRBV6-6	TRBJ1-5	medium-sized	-	TGTGCCAGCAGTTGGGACCCGGTGACGGATCAGCCCCAGCATTTT	CASSWDPVTDQPQHF
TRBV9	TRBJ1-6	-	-	TGTGCCAGCAGCGTAGACGGGGGGGAGAATAATTCACCCCTCCACTTT	CASSVDGGENNSPLHF
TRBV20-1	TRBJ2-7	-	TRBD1	TGCAGTGCCCTATCTAGACAGGGGGCCTACGAGCAGTACTTC	CSALSRQGAYEQYF
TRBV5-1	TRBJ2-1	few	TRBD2	TGCGCCAGCAGCTGGGGGGGTGAGTGGGGGGATGAGCAGTTCTTC	CASSWGGEWGDEQFF
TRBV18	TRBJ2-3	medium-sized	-	TGTGCCAGCTCCAGACTCGGTTCCTCCGGGGCAGATACGCAGTATTTT	CASSRLGSSGADTQYF
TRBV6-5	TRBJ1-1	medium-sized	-	TGTGCCACCAGAGGGAACACTGAAGCTTTCTTT	CATRGNTEAFF
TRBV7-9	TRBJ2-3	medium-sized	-	TGTGCCAGCAGCACTCAGGATTCGCAGTATTTT	CASSTQDSQYF
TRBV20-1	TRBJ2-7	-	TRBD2	TGCAGTGCTAGAGGACTAGCGGGCTACGAGCAGTACTTC	CSARGLAGYEQYF
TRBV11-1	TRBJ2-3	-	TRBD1	TGTGCCAGCAGCCTTGGGACAGCCACAGATACGCAGTATTTT	CASSLGTATDTQYF
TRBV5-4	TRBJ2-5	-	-	TGTGCCAGCAGCCAAGTGCAGAGGGGTCGGGAGACCCAGTACTTC	CASSQVQRGRETQYF
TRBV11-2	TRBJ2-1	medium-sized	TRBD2	TGTGCCAGCAGCTTGCTCACTAGCGGGATTAACAATGAGCAGTTCTTC	CASSLLTSGINNEQFF
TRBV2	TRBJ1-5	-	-	TGTGCCAGCAGTGGGACAGGCAATCAGCCCCAGCATTTT	CASSGTGNQPQHF
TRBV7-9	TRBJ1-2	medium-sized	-	TGTGCCAGCAGCTCCAGTCAGGTCCATGGCTACACCTTC	CASSSSQVHGYTF